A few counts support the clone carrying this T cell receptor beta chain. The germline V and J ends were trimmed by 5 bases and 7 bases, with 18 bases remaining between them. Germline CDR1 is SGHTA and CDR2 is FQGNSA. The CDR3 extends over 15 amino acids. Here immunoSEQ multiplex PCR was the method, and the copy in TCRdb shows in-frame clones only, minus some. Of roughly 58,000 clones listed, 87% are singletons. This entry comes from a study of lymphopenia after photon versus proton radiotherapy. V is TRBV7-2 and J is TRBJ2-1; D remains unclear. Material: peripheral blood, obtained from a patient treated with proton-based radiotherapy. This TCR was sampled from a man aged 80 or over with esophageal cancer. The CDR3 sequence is CASSPQPGLGNEQFF. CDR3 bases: TGTGCCAGCAGCCCTCAACCCGGGTTAGGTAATGAGCAGTTCTTC. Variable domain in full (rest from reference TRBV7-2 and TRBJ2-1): GAGVSQSPSNKVTEKGKDVELRCDPISGHTALYWYRQSLGQGLEFLIYFQGNSAPDKSGLPSDRFSAERTGGSVSTLTIQRTQQEDSAVYLCASSPQPGLGNEQFFGPGTRLTVL.